Listed here are 3 T cell receptor beta chains from one sample, sequenced in a study of blood T cell repertoires in COVID-19 (dated by TCRdb to about 2020). Preparation of the library involved the immunoSEQ multiplex PCR assay. TCRdb took over this immuneACCESS table, retaining in-frame rearrangements with V and J assigned. Such tables are incomplete; in checked studies, under half of the missing clones stem from an unresolved V gene, and the remainder is unexplained. The sample table contains approximately 100,000 clones; only one count was recorded for 75% to 85% of them. The ten largest clonotypes hold more than 20% of the sample. Source material: peripheral blood. These receptor sequences come from a man aged 55 to 70 with acute or convalescent COVID-19.

This clone was counted a few times. The chain couples TRBV7-2 to TRBJ2-3; TRBD2 matches 10 bases. The CDR3 is made up of 15 amino acids. V was pared by 4 bases and J by 6 bases, with 7 bases of the junction left unmatched. In germline, CDR1 is SGHTA, CDR2 FQGNSA. The CDR3 loop reads CASSYQRGGDDTQYF. The DNA of the CDR3 is TGTGCCAGCAGCTACCAGCGGGGGGGCGATGATACGCAGTATTTT. Together with reference TRBV7-2 and TRBJ2-3, the CDR3 gives the full variable domain: GAGVSQSPSNKVTEKGKDVELRCDPISGHTALYWYRQSLGQGLEFLIYFQGNSAPDKSGLPSDRFSAERTGGSVSTLTIQRTQQEDSAVYLCASSYQRGGDDTQYFGPGTRLTVL.

The chain combines TRBV6-5 with TRBJ1-3; 7 bases line up with TRBD1. Germline V CDR1 and CDR2: MNHEY, SVGAGI. There are 15 residues in the CDR3. Germline trimming cut 6 bases from V and 4 bases from J; bases unmatched to any gene: 9. The CDR3: CASSLTGARGNTIYF. The CDR3 DNA sequence: TGTGCCAGCAGCTTAACAGGGGCAAGGGGAAACACCATATATTTT.

The rearrangement links TRBV5-1 to TRBJ2-4; 9 bases are shared with TRBD1. CDR3 length equals 13 residues. V trimming: 2 bases; J trimming: 15 bases; junction bases outside the gene matches: 9. Germline CDR1 SGHRS, CDR2 YFSETQ. CDR3 coding DNA: TGCGCCAGCAGCTTCGGGGACAGGGATAATTCGTACTTC. It specifies CASSFGDRDNSYF.